This T cell receptor (beta chain) was documented in a study of CD8 T cells in Susac syndrome. Random hexamers were used to reverse transcribe roughly 0.5 to 1 ug of RNA. With immunoSEQ multiplex PCR, TCR beta CDR3 was amplified across 54 Vbeta and 13 Jbeta. TCRdb processed the immunoSEQ multiplex PCR reads anew with MiXCR; each CDR3 protein has one entry. Among about 180,000 distinct CDR3 sequences listed, 85% to 95% were seen once. This clonotype was recorded only once. This CDR3 has 15 residues. The germline CDR1 and CDR2 sequences are MNHEY and SVGEGT. V lost 6 bases to trimming and J lost 3 bases; unmatched junction nucleotides: 8. TCR beta sequencing was performed on blood CD8+ and CD4+ T cells.

The chain couples TRBV6-2 or TRBV6-3 to TRBJ2-7; 10 nucleotides align to TRBD1. The sequenced material came from CD4+ T cells from PBMCs. The TCR sequence derives from a human donor with Susac syndrome. In nucleotides, the CDR3 is TGTGCCAGCAGCGGCCCCGGGACAGGGGACTACGAGCAGTACTTC. Its protein product is CASSGPGTGDYEQYF.